Each of the 24 T cell receptor beta chains below was sequenced from the same sample in a study of glioma-infiltrating T cells. Amplification of TCR alpha and beta CDR3 regions from RNA used iRepertoire nested multiplex PCR. TCRdb redid the calling of the multiplex PCR reads with MiXCR, one entry per CDR3 protein. The sample has about 44,000 distinct CDR3 sequences, around 22% seen once. Sequencing was carried out using glioma tissue, nonneoplastic brain tissue, or PBMCs (not recorded which). The receptors here all came from a human donor with low-grade glioma or glioblastoma, undergoing nonglioma brain surgery, or in good health (not recorded which).

In its sample, this clonotype is medium-sized. The chain combines TRBV20-1 with TRBJ1-2, with 9 positions matching TRBD1. Germline V gives CDR1 DFQATT, CDR2 SNEGSKA (reference sequence). The CDR3 totals 15 residues. The J segment lost 2 bases and the V segment lost 0 bases, leaving 4 bases of the junction unmatched. CDR3 in amino acids: CSARDGTGLNYGYTF. Here the CDR3 DNA reads TGCAGTGCTAGAGATGGGACAGGGCTAAACTATGGCTACACCTTC.

Points on this clonotype: The junction departs from the called germline gene at one end, perhaps through a read error. This chain joins TRBV27 and TRBJ2-1; possible D gene TRBD2, 5 bases. The CDR3 sequence is 12 residues long. CDR1 and CDR2 (germline): MNHEY, SMNVEV (reference sequence). DNA for the CDR3: TGCGCCAGCGGTTTATTAGGGAGTGAGCAGTTCTTC. This gives the protein CASGLLGSEQFF.

This clonotype occurred many times. The J gene is TRBJ2-5, the V gene TRBV7-9; D possibly corresponds to TRBD2 (6 bases). Germline V CDR1 and CDR2: SEHNR, FQNEAQ (reference sequence). V was cut by 5 bases and J by 1 base, with 17 bases left in between. The CDR3 covers 16 residues. The CDR3 nucleotides read TGTGCCAGCAGCACACCTAGACGCGGGGCCCAAGAGACCCAGTACTTC. The encoded protein is CASSTPRRGAQETQYF.

This chain links TRBV12-3 or TRBV12-4 with TRBJ2-2, with D tentatively TRBD2 (6 bases). The CDR3 length is 15 residues. V gave up 4 bases and J gave up 1 base, with 10 bases separating them. The CDR3 sequence: CASSSVGGNTGELFF. CDR3 coding DNA: TGTGCCAGCAGTTCCGTGGGGGGGAACACCGGGGAGCTGTTTTTT.

This clonotype was seen many times. The chain couples TRBV24-1 to TRBJ2-3, with D hard to call. Germline V gene data show CDR1 as KGHDR and CDR2 as SFDVKD. CDR3 length equals 13 residues. Trimming shortened V by 1 base and J by 6 bases, and 7 bases separated the two germline ends. CDR3 DNA sequence: TGTGCCACCAGTGATTTTTTCGGGGATACGCAGTATTTT. It codes for CATSDFFGDTQYF.

Many counts were recorded for this clonotype. V gene TRBV18 combines with J gene TRBJ2-1; perhaps TRBD2 as D (6 bases). CDR3 length: 16 amino acids. The germline gives CDR1 KGHSH, CDR2 LQKENI. Trimming pared 6 bases from V and 3 bases from J, leaving 18 bases between. CDR3 nucleotide sequence: TGTGCCAGCTCGTCTAAGTCGGGAGACTACTACAATGAGCAGTTCTTC. Translated: CASSSKSGDYYNEQFF.

The rearrangement uses TRBV30 and TRBJ2-4; TRBD1 matches 8 bases. Germline loops: CDR1 GTSNPN, CDR2 SVGIG (reference sequence). V was pared by 1 base and J by 7 bases, with 6 bases of the junction left unmatched. There are 14 residues in the CDR3. The CDR3 loop is CAWSDQGAQNIQYF. Written as DNA, the CDR3 is TGTGCCTGGAGTGATCAGGGGGCGCAGAACATTCAGTACTTC.

To note about this clonotype: A much larger clone differs by one base, so this may be a read error. This CDR3 fails to terminate in the conserved phenylalanine or tryptophan, so it likely reflects a read error. J is TRBJ1-1 and V is TRBV29-1; 8 nucleotides align to TRBD1. This CDR3 has 12 amino acids. CDR1 and CDR2 (germline): SQVTM, ANQGSEA. The V segment lost 0 bases and the J segment 10 bases; nucleotides outside the gene matches: 4. The CDR3 DNA is TGCAGCGTTGAAGATCAGGGGGCGCGAGCTTTCCTT. This translates into CSVEDQGARAFL.

This clonotype was seen ten or more times. One base away lies a much larger clone, so this may be a sequencing read error. The chain is built from TRBV15 and TRBJ1-6; 10 nucleotides line up with TRBD1. Germline assignment: CDR1 LNHNV and CDR2 YYDKDF (reference sequence). The CDR3 extends over 16 amino acids. CDR3 protein: CAPSRGGTGDNSPLHF. The CDR3 region has the DNA TGTGCCCCCAGCAGAGGGGGGACAGGGGATAATTCACCCCTCCACTTT.

This clonotype was detected ten times or more. This chain connects TRBV7-3 to TRBJ2-2; no clear D gene. The germline V gene encodes CDR1 SGHTA and CDR2 FQGTGA. The CDR3 is made up of 15 amino acids. Deletions cut 2 bases from V and 4 bases from J, with 11 bases between. CDR3 sequence reads: CASSLGFAATGELFF. The DNA of the CDR3 is TGTGCCAGCAGCTTAGGTTTTGCGGCCACCGGGGAGCTGTTTTTT. The full variable domain, completed using reference TRBV7-3 and TRBJ2-2, is GAGVSQTPSNKVTEKGKYVELRCDPISGHTALYWYRQSLGQGPEFLIYFQGTGAADDSGLPNDRFFAVRPEGSVSTLKIQRTERGDSAVYLCASSLGFAATGELFFGEGSRLTVL.

Of note for this clonotype: One end of the junction fails to match germline, which may point to a read error. This chain connects TRBV28 to TRBJ2-1; 10 bases are shared with TRBD1. Germline lookup yields CDR1 MDHEN and CDR2 SYDVKM. The CDR3 has 20 amino acids. The chain's CDR3 is CAGSGTGVQGALSSYNEQFF. Here the CDR3 DNA reads TGTGCCGGCAGCGGGACAGGGGTCCAAGGGGCCCTTTCTTCCTACAATGAGCAGTTCTTC.

This chain links TRBV27 with TRBJ2-3, with D possibly TRBD1 on 5 matching bases. In germline, CDR1 is MNHEY, CDR2 SMNVEV (reference sequence). The V gene lost 8 bases and the J gene lost 4 bases, with 10 bases spanning the gap. This CDR3 spans 12 amino acids. The DNA of the CDR3 is TGTGCCAGCGGGGCCATGGCAGATACGCAGTATTTT. Its protein is CASGAMADTQYF.

This clonotype was seen ten or more times. The chain is built from TRBV20-1 and TRBJ2-1, with unresolved D. This CDR3 has 12 residues. CDR1 and CDR2 from the germline V gene are DFQATT and SNEGSKA (reference sequence). Trimming cost V 5 bases and J 7 bases, with 12 bases left between them. CDR3 in DNA: TGCAGTGCTCCCGCCCAGGTGAATGAGCAGTTCTTC. This encodes CSAPAQVNEQFF.

This clonotype was recorded at least ten times. Here the CDR3 DNA reads TGTGCCAGCAGGACGGGGGGCAATGAGCAGTTCTTC. This codes for CASRTGGNEQFF. The chain recombines TRBV6-1 with TRBJ2-1, with 7 bases that match TRBD2. J lost 6 bases, V lost 6 bases, and 2 bases had no gene match. Germline assignment: CDR1 MNHNS and CDR2 SASEGT. The CDR3 length is 12 residues.

This clonotype was observed a few times. The CDR3 DNA reads TGTGCCAGCAGTCTCCTACCGCACAGGGGGGACTTGGGGGAGCTGTTTTTT. Protein: CASSLLPHRGDLGELFF. The chain joins TRBV6-1 to TRBJ2-2, with 8 bases fitting TRBD1. This CDR3 contains 17 residues. CDR1 is MNHNS and CDR2 is SASEGT in the germline V gene. Trimming removed 5 bases from V and 8 bases from J; junction bases left unmatched: 16.

This clonotype showed up many times. The chain links TRBV6-6 to TRBJ2-5, with no clear D. V was pared by 0 bases and J by 1 base, with 9 bases between. This CDR3 is 15 amino acids long. Germline CDR1 is MNHNY and CDR2 is SVGAGI (reference sequence). CDR3 region: CASSYSGQLQETQYF. As DNA, the CDR3 is TGTGCCAGCAGTTACTCCGGTCAGCTCCAAGAGACCCAGTACTTC.

This clonotype was recorded at least ten times. The rearrangement uses TRBV6-1 and TRBJ2-3; D is uncertain. The CDR3 sequence is 16 residues long. Trimming took off 5 bases at V and 8 bases at J, with 23 bases between the two ends. Germline V gives CDR1 MNHNS, CDR2 SASEGT. CDR3 nucleotides: TGTGCCAGCAGTTCCTCTCCCACAGTCAACACGGGTACGCAGTATTTT. As protein: CASSSSPTVNTGTQYF.

This clonotype has at least ten counts. This chain links TRBV14 with TRBJ1-2, with D perhaps matching TRBD1 (5 bases). The germline CDR1 and CDR2 sequences are SGHDN and FVKESK. This CDR3 is built from 16 residues. V was pared by 6 bases and J by 4 bases, with 21 bases between. Written as DNA, the CDR3 is TGTGCCAGCAGGTTAGGCACAGGAGCGGTAATCTATGGCTACACCTTC. Amino acid sequence: CASRLGTGAVIYGYTF.

On this clonotype: The germline gene is not matched at one end of the junction; a read error may be the cause. The rearrangement uses TRBV6-6 and TRBJ1-5, with TRBD1 matching over 8 bases. The CDR3 totals 15 residues. Germline V gene sequence: CDR1 MNHNY, CDR2 SVGAGI (reference sequence). CDR3 DNA sequence: TGTGCCCGCAGTTCCTTACAGGGGGGAGGTCAGCCCCAGCATTTT. Residues: CARSSLQGGGQPQHF.

This clonotype was observed many times. This rearrangement joins TRBV4-1 to TRBJ2-1; a weak D match, TRBD1 (6 bases). The CDR3 extends over 15 amino acids. CDR1 and CDR2 from the germline V gene are MGHRA and YSYEKL. The V and J ends lost 4 bases and 0 bases respectively, with 10 bases between them. In DNA form, the CDR3 reads TGCGCCAGCAGCCCTGACAGGATCTCCTACAATGAGCAGTTCTTC. This codes for CASSPDRISYNEQFF.

This clonotype was seen many times. This sequence joins TRBV6-2 or TRBV6-3 and TRBJ2-7; 9 nucleotides match TRBD1. Germline V CDR1 and CDR2: MNHEY, SVGEGT. V lost 2 bases and J lost 3; bases outside the gene matches: 2. The CDR3 extends over 14 amino acids. The CDR3 DNA is TGTGCCAGCAGTTACGCGACAGGGGGCTACGAGCAGTACTTC. It specifies CASSYATGGYEQYF.

The sample holds many counts of this clonotype. The chain is built from TRBV27 and TRBJ1-1, with 8 bases lining up with TRBD1. V dropped 4 bases and J dropped 6; count of bases not matched to a gene: 13. The CDR3 consists of 16 residues. CDR1 and CDR2 from the germline V gene are MNHEY and SMNVEV (reference sequence). The CDR3: CASSSFRGQATAEAFF. The CDR3 DNA reads TGTGCCAGCAGTTCCTTCAGGGGGCAGGCGACTGCTGAAGCTTTCTTT.

The rearrangement links TRBV7-9 to TRBJ1-1, with D perhaps matching TRBD1 (5 bases). Germline-derived CDR1 and CDR2 are SEHNR and FQNEAQ (reference sequence). The CDR3 has 13 residues. V was cut by 8 bases and J by 4 bases, with 14 bases left in between. The CDR3 spells CASLAGKTTEAFF. DNA of the CDR3: TGTGCCAGCTTGGCAGGGAAGACCACTGAAGCTTTCTTT.

The CDR3 DNA reads TGTGCCAGCAGCTTTACTTTCACCGGGGAGCTGTTTTTT. Amino acids: CASSFTFTGELFF. This sequence joins TRBV14 and TRBJ2-2, with D uncertain. The CDR3 extends over 13 amino acids. Germline-derived CDR1 and CDR2 are SGHDN and FVKESK. The ends were cut back, 5 bases at V and 4 bases at J, with 8 bases in the middle.